One and the same sample provided the 30 T cell receptor beta chains below, sequenced in a study of human T cells and chemical hapten exposure. Individual cDNA molecules (in the library) carried attached unique molecular identifiers. One entry per CDR3 protein, called by TCRdb with MiXCR from the reads. In the table there are some 3,300 distinct CDR3 sequences, more than 40% of which are singletons. Treatment reported: therapeutic diphenylcyclopropenone sensitization with weekly scalp DPC. The sequenced sample was whole blood, obtained before DPC sensitization or 2, 6, or about 24 weeks after (not recorded which). The origin of the receptors is an adult with alopecia areata. Some clones in this sample may be carry-over from other donors' samples. This table probably holds off-target reads from a library built for another chain.

This clonotype occurred a few times. This chain uses TRBV7-3 with TRBJ2-2; 9 nucleotides line up with TRBD1. V dropped 5 bases and J dropped 1; count of bases not matched to a gene: 5. Germline loops: CDR1 SGHTA, CDR2 FQGTGA. This CDR3 is built from 16 residues. CDR3 in DNA: TGTGCCAGCAGCCGAACAGGGGGCTGGAACACCGGGGAGCTGTTTTTT. Translating it yields CASSRTGGWNTGELFF. Variable domain in full (rest from reference TRBV7-3 and TRBJ2-2): GAGVSQTPSNKVTEKGKYVELRCDPISGHTALYWYRQSLGQGPEFLIYFQGTGAADDSGLPNDRFFAVRPEGSVSTLKIQRTERGDSAVYLCASSRTGGWNTGELFFGEGSRLTVL.

The gene calls are TRBV6-2 or TRBV6-3 and TRBJ2-3, with D maybe TRBD2 (6 bases). The germline gives CDR1 MNHEY, CDR2 SVGEGT. The CDR3 loop spans 14 amino acids. Trimming took 1 base from V and 6 from J, leaving 11 bases between them. Written as DNA, the CDR3 is TGTGCCAGCAGTTACTGGTCGGGGGACGATACGCAGTATTTT. Amino acid sequence: CASSYWSGDDTQYF.

The J gene is TRBJ2-7, the V gene TRBV20-1; 9 positions agree with TRBD1. The CDR3 is 14 residues long. Losses at the gene ends were 6 bases for V and 6 bases for J; bases not matched to a gene: 12. Germline-derived CDR1 and CDR2 are DFQATT and SNEGSKA (reference sequence). Here the CDR3 DNA reads TGCAGTGCAAACCGGGACAGGGCTGCTTTCGAGCAGTACTTC. It encodes CSANRDRAAFEQYF.

The chain employs TRBV9 and TRBJ2-1, with a tentative D call TRBD1 (5 bases). The CDR3 totals 14 residues. Germline V gene lookup returns CDR1 SGDLS and CDR2 YYNGEE. V gave up 0 bases and J gave up 4 bases, with 8 bases separating them. CDR3 loop: CASSVASGYNEQFF. Here the CDR3 DNA reads TGTGCCAGCAGCGTAGCTTCAGGGTACAATGAGCAGTTCTTC.

This clonotype was picked up a small number of times. The chain carries TRBV20-1 and TRBJ2-1; 7 positions match TRBD1. J lost 6 bases, V lost 5 bases, and 19 bases had no gene match. The CDR3 extends over 17 amino acids. CDR1 and CDR2 (germline): DFQATT, SNEGSKA (reference sequence). CDR3 nucleotides: TGCAGTGCTCAGGGACAGCTAACTTCACCGAACGTCAATGAGCAGTTCTTC. This translates into CSAQGQLTSPNVNEQFF.

This clonotype was observed a single time. The rearrangement joins TRBV30 to TRBJ2-5, with D possibly being TRBD2 (6 bases). The CDR3 runs to 14 residues. Trimming removed 3 bases at V and 7 bases at J, with 18 bases between. In germline, CDR1 is GTSNPN, CDR2 SVGIG (reference sequence). Here the CDR3 DNA reads TGTGCCTGGAGGAACGCGGGGAGCCCCGGGACCCAGTACTTC. Protein: CAWRNAGSPGTQYF.

This chain uses TRBV6-6 with TRBJ2-2; D not resolved. Germline CDR1 is MNHNY and CDR2 is SVGAGI (reference sequence). The CDR3 runs 15 residues. Trimming removed 5 bases from V and 6 bases from J, with 16 bases in between. The CDR3 sequence is CASSSPGLSPGELFF. CDR3 DNA: TGTGCCAGCAGTAGCCCGGGCCTCTCCCCCGGGGAGCTGTTTTTT.

This chain links TRBV7-8 with TRBJ2-3, with D maybe TRBD2 (5 bases). Germline V gene sequence: CDR1 SGHVS, CDR2 FQNEAQ. This CDR3 contains 15 residues. The V end was cut by 1 base, the J end by 3 bases, with 11 bases between. CDR3 in amino acids: CASSLVPGMTDTQYF. The CDR3 DNA is TGTGCCAGCAGCTTAGTTCCGGGGATGACAGATACGCAGTATTTT.

J is TRBJ2-5 and V is TRBV30; D may be TRBD2 (6 bases). Germline values: CDR1 GTSNPN, CDR2 SVGIG (reference sequence). This CDR3 is 12 amino acids long. V was cut by 0 bases and J by 10 bases, with 12 bases left in between. The CDR3 DNA reads TGTGCCTGGAGTGTACTTGGAGGGATCCAGTACTTC. It specifies CAWSVLGGIQYF.

CDR3 in DNA: TGTGCCAGCAGCCGGGACACCGCAACCGGGGAGCTGTTTTTT. Protein sequence: CASSRDTATGELFF. V is TRBV3-1 and J is TRBJ2-2; a possible D gene is TRBD1 (6 bases). The V end lost 4 bases, the J end lost 5 bases, and 11 bases lay between the germline ends. Germline values: CDR1 LGHDT, CDR2 YNNKEL (reference sequence). There are 14 residues in the CDR3.

The rearrangement joins TRBV19 to TRBJ2-5; D is undetermined. Germline V gene lookup returns CDR1 LNHDA and CDR2 SQIVND (reference sequence). Deletions cut 3 bases from V and 8 bases from J, with 10 bases between. The CDR3 loop spans 12 amino acids. The CDR3 sequence: CASSIPAQTQYF. The CDR3, as DNA: TGTGCCAGTAGTATTCCGGCCCAAACCCAGTACTTC.

The V and J genes are TRBV25-1 and TRBJ2-7, with D tentatively TRBD1 or TRBD2 (5 bases each). The germline V gene has CDR1 MGHDK and CDR2 SYGVNS. The CDR3 has 13 amino acids. The V gene lost 7 bases and the J gene lost 7 bases, with 17 bases spanning the gap. This chain's CDR3 is CASTPRAGREQYF. The CDR3 DNA reads as TGTGCCAGCACCCCGAGGGCAGGGCGGGAGCAGTACTTC.

The chain joins TRBV6-5 to TRBJ2-5; D remains ambiguous. V was clipped by 1 base and J by 1 base, with 10 bases between them. CDR1 MNHEY and CDR2 SVGAGI come from the germline V gene. The CDR3 spans 15 residues. The CDR3 sequence: CASSYFPKVQETQYF. CDR3 coding DNA: TGTGCCAGCAGTTACTTCCCGAAGGTCCAAGAGACCCAGTACTTC.

This chain connects TRBV5-4 to TRBJ2-3, with D possibly TRBD2 on 6 matching bases. In germline, CDR1 is SGHNT, CDR2 YYREEE (reference sequence). The CDR3 loop spans 18 amino acids. The V gene lost 4 bases and the J gene lost 6 bases, with 27 bases spanning the gap. CDR3 loop: CASSPSGELAAGMDTQYF. CDR3 bases: TGTGCCAGCAGCCCGAGTGGTGAACTAGCTGCGGGTATGGATACGCAGTATTTT.

This clonotype was counted once. One junction end disagrees with the germline gene, perhaps due to a read error. The chain's CDR3 is CASSLDGGRETQYF. CDR3 in DNA: TGTGCTAGCAGCTTAGATGGGGGCAGGGAGACCCAGTACTTC. This chain joins TRBV7-7 and TRBJ2-5, with D perhaps matching TRBD1 (6 bases). The germline CDR1 and CDR2 sequences are SSHAT and FNYEAQ (reference sequence). The CDR3 is 14 amino acids.

The J gene is TRBJ1-1, the V gene TRBV29-1; the D is unclear. The ends were cut back, 7 bases at V and 3 bases at J, with 6 bases in the middle. There are 10 residues in the CDR3. Per the germline V gene, CDR1 is SQVTM and CDR2 is ANQGSEA. In nucleotides, the CDR3 is TGCAGCGCCGGGGACACTGAAGCTTTCTTT. This encodes CSAGDTEAFF.

The chain is built from TRBV5-1 and TRBJ2-1; D possibly corresponds to TRBD1 (5 bases). The germline V gene encodes CDR1 SGHRS and CDR2 YFSETQ. V shed 0 bases and J shed 3 bases, with 7 bases lying between them. This CDR3 spans 14 amino acids. The CDR3 coding sequence is TGCGCCAGCAGCTTGGTTCAGGGCTACAATGAGCAGTTCTTC. Translating gives CASSLVQGYNEQFF.

This clonotype occurred a few times. The J gene is TRBJ2-3, the V gene TRBV29-1; perhaps D is TRBD1 or TRBD2 (5 bases each). The CDR3 is 12 amino acids. Germline-derived CDR1 and CDR2 are SQVTM and ANQGSEA. The V and J ends lost 7 bases and 4 bases respectively, with 12 bases between them. The CDR3 here is CSGGTSADTQYF. Written as DNA, the CDR3 is TGCAGCGGGGGGACCAGCGCAGATACGCAGTATTTT.

This clonotype has only a few counts. This sequence joins TRBV7-9 and TRBJ2-7; D may be TRBD2 (6 bases). There are 13 residues in the CDR3. Trimming left V 3 bases short and J 2 bases short, with 8 bases between. The germline V gene encodes CDR1 SEHNR and CDR2 FQNEAQ (reference sequence). CDR3 nucleotides: TGTGCCAGCAGCTTTCCGGGGGCCTACGAGCAGTACTTC. Its translation: CASSFPGAYEQYF.

This clonotype was recorded a few times. This chain links TRBV12-3 or TRBV12-4 with TRBJ1-1; no firm D call. V lost 1 base to trimming and J lost 3 bases, with 12 bases between them. The CDR3 has 15 amino acids. CDR3 nucleotide sequence: TGTGCCAGCAGTTTAGGGTTTCCTAGGGACACTGAAGCTTTCTTT. Its translation is CASSLGFPRDTEAFF.

The J gene is TRBJ2-3, the V gene TRBV5-1; D ambiguous. The CDR3 extends over 16 amino acids. The V and J ends lost 0 bases and 1 base respectively, with 12 bases between them. Per germline, CDR1 SGHRS and CDR2 YFSETQ. In DNA form, the CDR3 reads TGCGCCAGCAGCTTGGGAAACATTCGCCGCACAGATACGCAGTATTTT. It codes for CASSLGNIRRTDTQYF.

This clonotype was observed once. The chain couples TRBV20-1 to TRBJ1-2; D gene unclear. The germline gives CDR1 DFQATT, CDR2 SNEGSKA (reference sequence). This CDR3 region has 15 residues. Deletions cut 0 bases from V and 3 bases from J, with 14 bases between. CDR3 protein: CSARDLEMADYGYTF. In DNA form, the CDR3 reads TGCAGTGCTAGAGATCTGGAAATGGCGGACTATGGCTACACCTTC.

This clonotype was seen a handful of times. The rearrangement links TRBV7-6 to TRBJ2-2; D remains unclear. Trimming removed 1 base from V and 7 bases from J, with 4 bases in between. This CDR3 has 12 residues. Germline lookup yields CDR1 SGHVS and CDR2 FNYEAQ. Written as DNA, the CDR3 is TGTGCCAGCAGCTTAGGCAACGGGGAGCTGTTTTTT. Its protein product is CASSLGNGELFF.

Only a few counts were recorded for this clonotype. V and J are TRBV5-1 and TRBJ2-5; TRBD1 is a possible D gene (6 bases). V gave up 5 bases and J gave up 5 bases, with 13 bases separating them. Germline V gene sequence: CDR1 SGHRS, CDR2 YFSETQ. There are 13 residues in the CDR3. The CDR3 bases are TGCGCCAGCAGACAGGGAGAGGGCGAGACCCAGTACTTC. Protein product: CASRQGEGETQYF.

V usage is TRBV21-1 and J usage is TRBJ2-7; the table calls TRBD2, which could not be checked here. TRBV21-1 counts as a pseudogene. The CDR3 length is 15 residues. CDR3 nucleotide sequence: TGTGCCAGCAGCCGACGACTAGCGAACTCCTACGATCAGTACTTC. Translation: CASSRRLANSYDQYF.

The chain uses TRBV5-1 and TRBJ2-5; 8 bases fit TRBD2. The CDR3 sequence is 15 residues long. Looked up from germline, CDR1 is SGHRS and CDR2 is YFSETQ. V gave up 0 bases and J gave up 3 bases; unmatched junction bases: 4. The CDR3 region is CASSLVTSGKETQYF. CDR3 coding DNA: TGCGCCAGCAGCTTGGTTACTAGCGGAAAAGAGACCCAGTACTTC. The whole variable domain, remainder taken from reference TRBV5-1 and TRBJ2-5, is KAGVTQTPRYLIKTRGQQVTLSCSPISGHRSVSWYQQTPGQGLQFLFEYFSETQRNKGNFPGRFSGRQFSNSRSEMNVSTLELGDSALYLCASSLVTSGKETQYFGPGTRLLVL.

The V gene is TRBV18, the J gene TRBJ1-5; D not certain. The V gene lost 2 bases and the J gene lost 0 bases, with 8 bases spanning the gap. CDR3 length: 15 residues. The V gene's germline CDR1 is KGHSH and CDR2 LQKENI. The chain's CDR3 is CASSPSGPSNQPQHF. The CDR3 DNA reads as TGTGCCAGCTCACCATCCGGACCTAGCAATCAGCCCCAGCATTTT.

The chain recombines TRBV7-2 with TRBJ2-1, with a tentative D call TRBD1 (6 bases). Per the germline V gene, CDR1 is SGHTA and CDR2 is FQGNSA. CDR3 size: 14 residues. V lost 4 bases to trimming and J lost 4 bases, with 11 bases between them. CDR3 residues: CASSYHRDYNEQFF. CDR3 in DNA: TGTGCCAGCAGCTACCACAGGGATTACAATGAGCAGTTCTTC.

This clonotype was observed a handful of times. The chain joins TRBV5-1 to TRBJ2-7; the D gene is possibly TRBD1 (6 bases). V dropped 9 bases and J dropped 1 base, with 20 bases sitting between them. The V gene's germline CDR1 is SGHRS and CDR2 YFSETQ. The CDR3 is 15 amino acids. CDR3 amino acids: CANAISWDTSYEQYF. CDR3 in DNA: TGCGCCAACGCGATATCCTGGGACACGTCCTACGAGCAGTACTTC. Full variable domain (rest looked up from reference TRBV5-1 and TRBJ2-7): KAGVTQTPRYLIKTRGQQVTLSCSPISGHRSVSWYQQTPGQGLQFLFEYFSETQRNKGNFPGRFSGRQFSNSRSEMNVSTLELGDSALYLCANAISWDTSYEQYFGPGTRLTVT.

The V call is TRBV20-1, the J call TRBJ2-3, with 8 bases lining up with TRBD2. V shed 1 base, J shed 1 base, and the junction held 13 bases outside the gene matches. CDR3 length: 18 amino acids. CDR1 DFQATT and CDR2 SNEGSKA come from the germline V gene (reference sequence). CDR3 region: CSARGGTSGPSGTDTQYF. DNA of the CDR3: TGCAGTGCTAGAGGCGGAACTAGCGGTCCCTCCGGCACAGATACGCAGTATTTT.